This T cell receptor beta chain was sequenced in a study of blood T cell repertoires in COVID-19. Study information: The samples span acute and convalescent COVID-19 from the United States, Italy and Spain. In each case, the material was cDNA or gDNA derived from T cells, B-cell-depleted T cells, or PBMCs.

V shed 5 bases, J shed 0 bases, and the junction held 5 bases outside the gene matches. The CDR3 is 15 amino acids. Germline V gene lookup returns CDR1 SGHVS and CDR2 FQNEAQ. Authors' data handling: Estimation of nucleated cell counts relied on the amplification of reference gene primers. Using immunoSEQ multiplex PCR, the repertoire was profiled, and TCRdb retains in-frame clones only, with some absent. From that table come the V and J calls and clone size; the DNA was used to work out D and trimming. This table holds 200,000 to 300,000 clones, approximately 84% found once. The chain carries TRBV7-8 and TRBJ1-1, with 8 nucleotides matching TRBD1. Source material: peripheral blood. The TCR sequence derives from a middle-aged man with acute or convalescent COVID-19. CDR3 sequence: CASSPGTGMNTEAFF. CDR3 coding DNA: TGTGCCAGCAGCCCGGGGACAGGAATGAACACTGAAGCTTTCTTT. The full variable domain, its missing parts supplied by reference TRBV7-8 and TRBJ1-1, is GAGVSQSPRYKVAKRGQDVALRCDPISGHVSLFWYQQALGQGPEFLTYFQNEAQLDKSGLPSDRFFAERPEGSVSTLKIQRTQQEDSAVYLCASSPGTGMNTEAFFGQGTRLTVV.